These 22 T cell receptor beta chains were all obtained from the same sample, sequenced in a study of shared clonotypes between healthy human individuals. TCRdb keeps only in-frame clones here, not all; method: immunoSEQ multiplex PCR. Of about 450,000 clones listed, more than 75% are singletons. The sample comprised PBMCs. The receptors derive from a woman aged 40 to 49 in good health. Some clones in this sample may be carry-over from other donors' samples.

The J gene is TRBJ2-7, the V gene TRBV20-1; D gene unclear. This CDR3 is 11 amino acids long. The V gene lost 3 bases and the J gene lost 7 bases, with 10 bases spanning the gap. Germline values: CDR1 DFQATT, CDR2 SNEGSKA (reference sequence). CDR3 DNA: TGCAGTGCTAGTGCTCACACTGAGCAGTACTTC. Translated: CSASAHTEQYF.

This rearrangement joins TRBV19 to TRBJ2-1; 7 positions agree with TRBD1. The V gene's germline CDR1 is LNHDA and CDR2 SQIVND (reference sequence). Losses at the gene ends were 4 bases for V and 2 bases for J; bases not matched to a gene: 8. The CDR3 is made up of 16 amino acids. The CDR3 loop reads CASSTAPGQTYNEQFF. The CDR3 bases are TGTGCCAGTAGTACCGCACCGGGACAGACCTACAATGAGCAGTTCTTC.

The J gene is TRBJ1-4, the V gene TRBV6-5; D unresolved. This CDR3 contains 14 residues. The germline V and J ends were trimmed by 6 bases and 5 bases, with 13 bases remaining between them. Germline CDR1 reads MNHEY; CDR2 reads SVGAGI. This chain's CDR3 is CASRAGPSNEKLFF. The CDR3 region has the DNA TGTGCCAGCAGAGCCGGGCCCTCGAATGAAAAACTGTTTTTT.

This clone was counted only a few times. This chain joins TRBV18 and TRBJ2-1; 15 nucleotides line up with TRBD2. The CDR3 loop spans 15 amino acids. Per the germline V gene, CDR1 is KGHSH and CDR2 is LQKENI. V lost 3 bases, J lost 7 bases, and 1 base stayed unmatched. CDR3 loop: CASSPGTSGRNEQFF. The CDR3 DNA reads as TGTGCCAGCTCACCCGGGACTAGCGGGAGGAATGAGCAGTTCTTC.

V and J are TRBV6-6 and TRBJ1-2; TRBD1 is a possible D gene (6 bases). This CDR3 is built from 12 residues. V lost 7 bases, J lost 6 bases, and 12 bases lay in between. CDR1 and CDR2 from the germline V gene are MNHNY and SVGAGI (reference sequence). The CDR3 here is CASTTTGNGYTF. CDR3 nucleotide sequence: TGTGCCAGCACCACTACAGGGAATGGCTACACCTTC.

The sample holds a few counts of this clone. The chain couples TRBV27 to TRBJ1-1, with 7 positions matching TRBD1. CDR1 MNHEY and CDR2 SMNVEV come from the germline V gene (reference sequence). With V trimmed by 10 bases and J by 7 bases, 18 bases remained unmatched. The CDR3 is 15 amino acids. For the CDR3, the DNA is TGTGCCACTACCGCCGTGACAGGGAAAAGGGGTGAAGCTTTCTTT. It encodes CATTAVTGKRGEAFF.

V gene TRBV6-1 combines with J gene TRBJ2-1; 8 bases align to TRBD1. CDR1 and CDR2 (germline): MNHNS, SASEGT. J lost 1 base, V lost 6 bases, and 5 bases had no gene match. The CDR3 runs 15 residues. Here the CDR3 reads CASSVDRASYNEQFF. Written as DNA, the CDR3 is TGTGCCAGCAGCGTGGACAGGGCGTCCTACAATGAGCAGTTCTTC.

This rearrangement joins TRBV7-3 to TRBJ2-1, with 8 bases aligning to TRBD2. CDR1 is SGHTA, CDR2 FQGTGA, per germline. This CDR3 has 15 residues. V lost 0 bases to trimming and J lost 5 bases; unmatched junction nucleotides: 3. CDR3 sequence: CASSLTGTSHNEQFF. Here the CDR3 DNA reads TGTGCCAGCAGCTTAACCGGGACTAGTCACAATGAGCAGTTCTTC.

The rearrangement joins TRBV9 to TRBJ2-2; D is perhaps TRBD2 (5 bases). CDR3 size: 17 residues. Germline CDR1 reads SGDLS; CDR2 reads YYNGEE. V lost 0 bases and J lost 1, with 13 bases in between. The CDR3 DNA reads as TGTGCCAGCAGCGTAGGGATAACTAGAAGGAACACCGGGGAGCTGTTTTTT. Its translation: CASSVGITRRNTGELFF.

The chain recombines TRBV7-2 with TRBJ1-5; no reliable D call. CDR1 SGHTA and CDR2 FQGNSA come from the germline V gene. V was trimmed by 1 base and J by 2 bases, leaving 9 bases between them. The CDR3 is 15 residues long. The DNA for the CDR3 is TGTGCCAGCAGCTTAGATGGGTTACGCAATCAGCCCCAGCATTTT. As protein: CASSLDGLRNQPQHF.

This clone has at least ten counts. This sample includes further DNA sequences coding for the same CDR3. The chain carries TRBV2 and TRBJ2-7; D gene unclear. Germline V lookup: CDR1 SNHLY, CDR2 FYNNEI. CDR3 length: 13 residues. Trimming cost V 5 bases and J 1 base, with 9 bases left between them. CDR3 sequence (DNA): TGTGCCAGCAGTTCCAACTGGTCCTACGAGCAGTACTTC. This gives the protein CASSSNWSYEQYF.

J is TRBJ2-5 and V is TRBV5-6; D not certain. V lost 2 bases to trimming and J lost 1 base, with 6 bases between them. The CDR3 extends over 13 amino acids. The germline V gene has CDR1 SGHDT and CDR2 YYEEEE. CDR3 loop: CASSFEVQETQYF. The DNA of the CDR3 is TGTGCCAGCAGCTTTGAAGTCCAAGAGACCCAGTACTTC.

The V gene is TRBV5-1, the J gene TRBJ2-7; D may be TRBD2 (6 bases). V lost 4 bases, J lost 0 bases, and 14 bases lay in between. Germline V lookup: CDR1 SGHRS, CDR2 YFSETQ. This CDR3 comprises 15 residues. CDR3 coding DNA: TGCGCCAGCAGCGTGTCGGGACTCCGCTCCTACGAGCAGTACTTC. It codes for CASSVSGLRSYEQYF.

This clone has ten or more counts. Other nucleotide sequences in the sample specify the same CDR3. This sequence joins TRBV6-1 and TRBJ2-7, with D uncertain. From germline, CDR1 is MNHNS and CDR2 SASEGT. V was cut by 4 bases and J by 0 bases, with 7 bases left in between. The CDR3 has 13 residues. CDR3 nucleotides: TGTGCCAGCAGTGTCAGGCCCTCCTACGAGCAGTACTTC. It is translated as CASSVRPSYEQYF.

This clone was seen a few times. CDR3 sequence reads: CASSSVYYEQYF. Written as DNA, the CDR3 is TGTGCCAGCAGTTCGGTGTACTACGAGCAGTACTTC. The chain is built from TRBV28 and TRBJ2-7, with D uncertain. V lost 4 bases and J 3 bases, leaving 7 bases between the germline ends. Per germline, CDR1 MDHEN and CDR2 SYDVKM. The CDR3 length is 12 residues.

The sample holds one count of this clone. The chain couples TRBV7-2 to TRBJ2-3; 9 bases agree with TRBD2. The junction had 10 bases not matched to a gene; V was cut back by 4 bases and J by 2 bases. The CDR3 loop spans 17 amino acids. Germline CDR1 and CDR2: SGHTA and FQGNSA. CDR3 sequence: CASSSTLAGDPTDTQYF. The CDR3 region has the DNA TGTGCCAGCAGCTCCACCTTAGCGGGAGACCCCACAGATACGCAGTATTTT.

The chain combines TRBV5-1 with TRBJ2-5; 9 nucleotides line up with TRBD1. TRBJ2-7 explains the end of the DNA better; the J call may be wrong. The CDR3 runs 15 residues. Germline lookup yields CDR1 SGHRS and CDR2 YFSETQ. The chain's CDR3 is CASSGGTGQVYEQYF. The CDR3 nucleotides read TGCGCCAGCAGCGGGGGGACAGGGCAGGTCTACGAGCAGTACTTC.

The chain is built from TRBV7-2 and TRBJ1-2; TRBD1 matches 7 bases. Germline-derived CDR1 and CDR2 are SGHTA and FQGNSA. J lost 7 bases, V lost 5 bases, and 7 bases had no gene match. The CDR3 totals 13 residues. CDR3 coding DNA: TGTGCCAGCAGCCCCGGGACAGTCACTGGCTACACCTTC. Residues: CASSPGTVTGYTF.

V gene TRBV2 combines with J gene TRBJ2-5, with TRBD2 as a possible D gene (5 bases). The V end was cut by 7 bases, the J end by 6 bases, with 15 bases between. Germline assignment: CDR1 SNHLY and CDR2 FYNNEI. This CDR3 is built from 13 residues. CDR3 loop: CASKRGSGKTQYF. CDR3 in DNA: TGTGCCAGCAAACGGGGAAGCGGTAAGACCCAGTACTTC.

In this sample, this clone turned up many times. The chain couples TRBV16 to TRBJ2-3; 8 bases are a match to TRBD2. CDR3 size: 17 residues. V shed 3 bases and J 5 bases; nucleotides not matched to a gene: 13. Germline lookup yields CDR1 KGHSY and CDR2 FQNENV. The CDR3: CASSHRQVTSVGDTQYF. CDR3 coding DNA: TGTGCCAGCAGCCATCGTCAAGTGACTAGCGTAGGAGATACGCAGTATTTT.

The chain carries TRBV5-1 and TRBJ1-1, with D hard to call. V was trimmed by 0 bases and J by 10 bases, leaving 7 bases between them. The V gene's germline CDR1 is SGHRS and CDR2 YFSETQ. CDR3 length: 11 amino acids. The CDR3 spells CASSLGDGAFF. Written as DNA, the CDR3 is TGCGCCAGCAGCTTGGGGGATGGAGCTTTCTTT.

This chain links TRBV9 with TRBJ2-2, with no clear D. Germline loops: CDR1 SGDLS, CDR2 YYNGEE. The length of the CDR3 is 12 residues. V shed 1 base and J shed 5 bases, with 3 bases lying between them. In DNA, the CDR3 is TGTGCCAGCAGCGTAAAAACCGGGGAGCTGTTTTTT. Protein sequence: CASSVKTGELFF.